One sample yielded the 20 T cell receptor beta chains listed below, sequenced in a study of cytomegalovirus exposure and HLA in healthy donors. It was with 60 Vbeta and 13 Jbeta primers that the PCR ran. TCRdb's copy holds only in-frame clones and misses some; the assay was immunoSEQ multiplex PCR. The table lists 98,000 or so clones, about 80% of them singletons. Input material: PBMCs. The receptors were sampled from a woman aged 40 to 50 in good health and CMV-seronegative.

The rearrangement uses TRBV7-2 and TRBJ2-5; 7 positions match TRBD1. After removal of 5 bases from V and 0 bases from J, the junction contained 6 bases not matched to a gene. This CDR3 has 15 amino acids. Per germline, CDR1 SGHTA and CDR2 FQGNSA. This CDR3 reads CASSPGQLYQETQYF. The CDR3 DNA reads as TGTGCCAGCAGCCCGGGACAGCTGTACCAAGAGACCCAGTACTTC.

In DNA form, the CDR3 reads TGTGCCAGCAGCTTAGCGAGTCGGGGGAAGCATAACACCATATATTTT. This translates into CASSLASRGKHNTIYF. The chain recombines TRBV7-8 with TRBJ1-3; the D gene is possibly TRBD1 (5 bases). This CDR3 region has 16 residues. V lost 0 bases to trimming and J lost 7 bases, with 16 bases between them. The V gene's germline CDR1 is SGHVS and CDR2 FQNEAQ.

This chain uses TRBV27 with TRBJ1-1, with 7 bases aligning to TRBD1. This CDR3 region has 14 residues. Trimming took 2 bases from V and 4 from J; bases not matched to a gene: 4. Germline V gives CDR1 MNHEY, CDR2 SMNVEV (reference sequence). CDR3 nucleotides: TGTGCCAGCAGTTTAGCCAGGGGGGTCACTGAAGCTTTCTTT. This codes for CASSLARGVTEAFF.

This clone showed up just once. This sequence joins TRBV9 and TRBJ2-7, with D maybe TRBD1 (5 bases). Germline assignment: CDR1 SGDLS and CDR2 YYNGEE. The CDR3 length is 13 residues. V gave up 3 bases and J gave up 2 bases, with 9 bases separating them. CDR3 region: CASSEGPTYEQYF. As DNA, the CDR3 is TGTGCCAGCAGCGAGGGGCCCACCTACGAGCAGTACTTC.

The rearrangement joins TRBV4-1 to TRBJ2-3; TRBD2 matches at 8 bases. J was trimmed by 9 bases and V by 2 bases; bases with no gene match: 13. CDR1 is MGHRA and CDR2 is YSYEKL in the germline V gene. The CDR3 is made up of 16 amino acids. The CDR3 DNA sequence: TGCGCCAGCAGCCAAATTGACGGGGGGGGTAAGTGGACGCAGTATTTT. Translating it yields CASSQIDGGGKWTQYF.

V is TRBV2 and J is TRBJ1-5; TRBD1 matches 11 bases. This CDR3 spans 15 amino acids. Germline V gives CDR1 SNHLY, CDR2 FYNNEI. V lost 7 bases to trimming and J lost 6 bases; unmatched junction nucleotides: 8. The CDR3 here is CASTRDRGAGQPQHF. The CDR3 DNA sequence: TGTGCCAGCACCAGGGACAGGGGGGCCGGTCAGCCCCAGCATTTT.

The chain employs TRBV29-1 and TRBJ2-1, with D unresolved. V lost 4 bases, J lost 9 bases, and 13 bases lay in between. From germline, CDR1 is SQVTM and CDR2 ANQGSEA. This CDR3 is 12 amino acids long. Here the CDR3 DNA reads TGCAGCGTTGCTGATTGGAGAAGTGAGCAGTTCTTC. Protein product: CSVADWRSEQFF.

The rearrangement links TRBV5-1 to TRBJ1-1; weak D call: TRBD1 (6 bases). CDR3 length: 13 residues. The germline V gene encodes CDR1 SGHRS and CDR2 YFSETQ. Trimming left V 0 bases short and J 12 bases short, with 15 bases between. The CDR3 loop reads CASSLEGDPGTFF. For the CDR3, the DNA is TGCGCCAGCAGCTTGGAGGGGGACCCAGGGACTTTCTTT.

This clone was counted a few times. V usage is TRBV5-6 and J usage is TRBJ1-1, with D perhaps TRBD1 (6 bases). Germline-derived CDR1 and CDR2 are SGHDT and YYEEEE. Between the trimmed V and J ends, which lost 7 bases and 2 bases, there was a span of 18 bases. The CDR3 length is 15 residues. The CDR3 region is CASGIVGQVNTEAFF. The CDR3 region has the DNA TGTGCCAGCGGCATCGTGGGACAAGTAAACACTGAAGCTTTCTTT. The full variable domain, rest sourced from reference TRBV5-6 and TRBJ1-1, is DAGVTQSPTHLIKTRGQQVTLRCSPKSGHDTVSWYQQALGQGPQFIFQYYEEEERQRGNFPDRFSGHQFPNYSSELNVNALLLGDSALYLCASGIVGQVNTEAFFGQGTRLTVV.

The V and J genes are TRBV19 and TRBJ2-4, with D possibly TRBD2 on 6 matching bases. CDR1 and CDR2 (germline): LNHDA, SQIVND (reference sequence). There are 13 residues in the CDR3. The V and J ends lost 3 bases and 6 bases respectively, with 9 bases between them. CDR3 residues: CASSIGGRNIQYF. CDR3 in DNA: TGTGCCAGTAGTATCGGGGGAAGAAACATTCAGTACTTC.

The chain uses TRBV7-9 and TRBJ1-1; 7 nucleotides line up with TRBD1. The germline CDR1 and CDR2 sequences are SEHNR and FQNEAQ (reference sequence). The CDR3 consists of 15 residues. Trimming cost V 5 bases and J 1 base; bases outside gene matches: 7. This CDR3 is CASSTLTGRNTEAFF. The CDR3 DNA reads as TGTGCCAGCAGCACTCTGACAGGGAGGAACACTGAAGCTTTCTTT.

This clone was counted once. This chain joins TRBV5-1 and TRBJ2-2, with D unresolved. Per germline, CDR1 SGHRS and CDR2 YFSETQ. The CDR3 length is 13 residues. Trimming took 5 bases from V and 7 from J, leaving 12 bases between them. The DNA of the CDR3 is TGCGCCAGCAGACCCGATGGCGGCGGGGAGCTGTTTTTT. Translation: CASRPDGGGELFF.

The chain has TRBV5-1 and TRBJ2-3; 9 nucleotides line up with TRBD2. The germline V gene has CDR1 SGHRS and CDR2 YFSETQ. J gave up 15 bases and V 3 bases, and 8 bases lay outside the gene matches. The CDR3 runs 12 residues. The CDR3 loop is CASSYLAGEAYF. The CDR3 coding sequence is TGCGCCAGCAGCTACTTAGCGGGAGAGGCATATTTT.

J is TRBJ1-1 and V is TRBV20-1; tentative D call: TRBD1 (6 bases). CDR3 size: 11 residues. CDR1 and CDR2 (germline): DFQATT, SNEGSKA (reference sequence). V lost 1 base, J lost 10 bases, and 10 bases lay in between. The CDR3 sequence is CSARVDRPAFF. Written as DNA, the CDR3 is TGCAGTGCTAGAGTAGACAGGCCAGCTTTCTTT.

This clone was recorded a few times. The rearrangement joins TRBV19 to TRBJ2-5; 8 bases agree with TRBD1. The CDR3 is 13 residues long. Trimming cost V 3 bases and J 5 bases; bases outside gene matches: 2. CDR1 is LNHDA, CDR2 SQIVND, per germline (reference sequence). The CDR3 protein is CASSIWDRETQYF. The CDR3 nucleotides are TGTGCCAGTAGTATTTGGGACAGGGAGACCCAGTACTTC. Full variable domain (missing parts from reference TRBV19 and TRBJ2-5): DGGITQSPKYLFRKEGQNVTLSCEQNLNHDAMYWYRQDPGQGLRLIYYSQIVNDFQKGDIAEGYSVSREKKESFPLTVTSAQKNPTAFYLCASSIWDRETQYFGPGTRLLVL.

The chain is built from TRBV9 and TRBJ1-4; D is unresolved. The CDR3 totals 16 residues. Trimming took 1 base from V and 2 from J, leaving 12 bases between them. Germline V CDR1 and CDR2: SGDLS, YYNGEE. The CDR3 loop is CASSVSAGITNEKLFF. The CDR3 DNA sequence: TGTGCCAGCAGCGTATCGGCGGGGATCACTAATGAAAAACTGTTTTTT. The whole variable domain, filled in from reference TRBV9 and TRBJ1-4, reads DSGVTQTPKHLITATGQRVTLRCSPRSGDLSVYWYQQSLDQGLQFLIQYYNGEERAKGNILERFSAQQFPDLHSELNLSSLELGDSALYFCASSVSAGITNEKLFFGSGTQLSVL.

The rearrangement joins TRBV11-3 to TRBJ2-1, with 9 positions matching TRBD2. The V gene's germline CDR1 is SGHNT and CDR2 YENEEA. The CDR3 loop spans 16 amino acids. J lost 4 bases, V lost 4 bases, and 8 bases had no gene match. CDR3 region: CASSSTWTSEYNEQFF. Here the CDR3 DNA reads TGTGCCAGCAGCTCCACTTGGACTAGCGAGTACAATGAGCAGTTCTTC. The entire variable domain, with the rest obtained from reference TRBV11-3 and TRBJ2-1, is as follows: EAGVVQSPRYKIIEKKQPVAFWCNPISGHNTLYWYLQNLGQGPELLIRYENEEAVDDSQLPKDRFSAERLKGVDSTLKIQPAELGDSAVYLCASSSTWTSEYNEQFFGPGTRLTVL.

Only one count was recorded for this clone. The gene calls are TRBV7-2 and TRBJ2-2, with D unclear. The germline V gene encodes CDR1 SGHTA and CDR2 FQGNSA. The CDR3 totals 15 residues. V dropped 3 bases and J dropped 9 bases, with 17 bases sitting between them. The CDR3, as DNA: TGTGCCAGCAGCTTGAGCACGCGACAAGGTCGGGAGCTGTTTTTT. This codes for CASSLSTRQGRELFF.

The CDR3 reads CASSLYRGNTEAFF. CDR3 bases: TGTGCCAGCAGCTTGTACAGGGGAAACACTGAAGCTTTCTTT. The gene calls are TRBV5-4 and TRBJ1-1, with 7 nucleotides matching TRBD1. The V gene's germline CDR1 is SGHNT and CDR2 YYREEE (reference sequence). CDR3 length: 14 residues. V lost 1 base, J lost 2 bases, and 2 bases stayed unmatched.

This chain links TRBV5-5 with TRBJ1-4, with 9 bases lining up with TRBD1. J lost 13 bases, V lost 6 bases, and 13 bases had no gene match. This CDR3 contains 14 residues. Germline loops: CDR1 SGHKS, CDR2 YYEKEE (reference sequence). The CDR3 reads CASTPGTGFQGLFF. The CDR3 region has the DNA TGTGCCAGCACCCCAGGGACAGGGTTCCAAGGACTGTTTTTT.